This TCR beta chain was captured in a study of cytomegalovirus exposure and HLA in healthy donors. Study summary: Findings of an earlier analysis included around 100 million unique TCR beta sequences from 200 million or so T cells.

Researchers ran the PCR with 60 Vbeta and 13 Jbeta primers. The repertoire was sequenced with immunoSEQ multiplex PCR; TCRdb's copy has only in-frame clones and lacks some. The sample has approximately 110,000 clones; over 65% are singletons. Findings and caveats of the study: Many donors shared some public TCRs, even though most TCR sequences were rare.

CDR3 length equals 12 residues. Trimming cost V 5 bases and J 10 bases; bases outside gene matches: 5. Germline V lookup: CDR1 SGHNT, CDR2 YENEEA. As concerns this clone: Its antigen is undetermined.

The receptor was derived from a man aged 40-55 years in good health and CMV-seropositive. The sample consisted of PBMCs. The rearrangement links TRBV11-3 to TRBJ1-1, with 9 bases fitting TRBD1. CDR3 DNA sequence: TGTGCCAGCAGCCAAGGACAGGGGAGAGCTTTCTTT. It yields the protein CASSQGQGRAFF.